This passage covers 14 T cell receptor beta chains from one sample sequenced in a study of blood T cell repertoires in COVID-19. Profiled with immunoSEQ multiplex PCR; TCRdb holds only in-frame clones, not every one. The sample holds more than 250,000 clones, around 86% seen once. Material: peripheral blood. These receptor sequences come from a woman aged 25 to 39 who had recovered from COVID-19.

CDR3 nucleotide sequence: TGTGCCAGCAGCCAAGATGGTCTAGCGGGAGGGTACGAGCAGTACTTC. It yields the protein CASSQDGLAGGYEQYF. The chain recombines TRBV4-2 with TRBJ2-7; 12 bases line up with TRBD2. Losses at the gene ends were 0 bases for V and 4 bases for J; bases not matched to a gene: 4. CDR1 and CDR2 (germline): LGHNA, YNFKEQ. This CDR3 has 16 amino acids.

The genes are TRBV10-1 and TRBJ1-3; 7 nucleotides agree with TRBD1. The CDR3 has 15 residues. V trimming: 0 bases; J trimming: 5 bases; junction bases outside the gene matches: 4. Germline V CDR1 and CDR2: WNHNN, SYGVQD (reference sequence). CDR3 nucleotides: TGCGCCAGCAGTGAGTCCGGGACAGCGAGAAACACCATATATTTT. Amino acid sequence: CASSESGTARNTIYF.

The chain joins TRBV9 to TRBJ2-1, with D unresolved. This CDR3 contains 16 residues. V shed 0 bases and J shed 0 bases, with 10 bases lying between them. Germline lookup yields CDR1 SGDLS and CDR2 YYNGEE. CDR3 region: CASSVGSVSSYNEQFF. The DNA for the CDR3 is TGTGCCAGCAGCGTAGGGAGCGTGAGCTCCTACAATGAGCAGTTCTTC.

This chain uses TRBV5-8 with TRBJ1-1; the match to TRBD1 covers 7 bases. Losses at the gene ends were 0 bases for V and 4 bases for J; bases not matched to a gene: 9. CDR3 length equals 16 residues. From germline, CDR1 is SGHTS and CDR2 YDEGEE. CDR3 in amino acids: CASSLALGQVGTEAFF. CDR3 DNA: TGTGCCAGCAGCTTGGCTTTAGGACAGGTTGGCACTGAAGCTTTCTTT.

This sequence joins TRBV3-1 (or the pseudogene TRBV3-2) and TRBJ2-3, with D possibly TRBD2 on 6 matching bases. V lost 4 bases, J lost 5 bases, and 13 bases lay in between. In germline, CDR1 is LGHDT, CDR2 YNNKEL (reference sequence). The CDR3 runs to 14 residues. The CDR3 is CASSPTRTGDTQYF. CDR3 nucleotide sequence: TGTGCCAGCAGCCCGACTAGAACCGGAGATACGCAGTATTTT.

This clone was found once. The chain employs TRBV10-2 and TRBJ2-5; 12 nucleotides align to TRBD2. CDR3 length equals 14 residues. V shed 7 bases and J 5 bases; nucleotides not matched to a gene: 5. Germline V CDR1 and CDR2: WSHSY, SAAADI. CDR3 protein: CASTTSGSMETQYF. CDR3 DNA: TGCGCCAGCACGACTAGCGGGAGTATGGAGACCCAGTACTTC.

V usage is TRBV30 and J usage is TRBJ1-1, with D tentatively TRBD1 (5 bases). The CDR3 is 13 residues long. The V end was cut by 5 bases, the J end by 3 bases, with 13 bases between. Germline V gene sequence: CDR1 GTSNPN, CDR2 SVGIG (reference sequence). The CDR3 bases are TGTGCCTGGTCAGGGAATCGGGACACTGAAGCTTTCTTT. Protein product: CAWSGNRDTEAFF.

This chain joins TRBV24-1 and TRBJ2-1; TRBD1 matches 7 bases. V dropped 3 bases and J dropped 6; count of bases not matched to a gene: 7. CDR1 is KGHDR, CDR2 SFDVKD, per germline. The CDR3 sequence is 15 residues long. The CDR3 DNA reads TGTGCCACCAGTGATACTGACAGGGCCCTCAATGAGCAGTTCTTC. It codes for CATSDTDRALNEQFF.

CDR3 in DNA: TGTGCCAGCAGTTTACTGTCAGGAGGCAATGAGCAGTTCTTC. It codes for CASSLLSGGNEQFF. The genes are TRBV27 and TRBJ2-1; a possible D gene is TRBD2 (5 bases). This CDR3 comprises 14 residues. Per germline, CDR1 MNHEY and CDR2 SMNVEV (reference sequence). With 2 bases removed from V and 6 bases from J, the gap between germline ends came to 11 bases.

V gene TRBV28 combines with J gene TRBJ1-4; 12 bases fit TRBD1. Germline-derived CDR1 and CDR2 are MDHEN and SYDVKM. The CDR3 has 15 amino acids. V lost 6 bases to trimming and J lost 8 bases; unmatched junction nucleotides: 7. DNA of the CDR3: TGTGCCAGCAGGGACGGGACAGGGGGCGCGGAAAAACTGTTTTTT. Translating gives CASRDGTGGAEKLFF. Based on the CDR3 plus reference TRBV28 and TRBJ1-4, the full variable domain is DVKVTQSSRYLVKRTGEKVFLECVQDMDHENMFWYRQDPGLGLRLIYFSYDVKMKEKGDIPEGYSVSREKKERFSLILESASTNQTSMYLCASRDGTGGAEKLFFGSGTQLSVL.

CDR3 protein: CASSLEGLDGYTF. The CDR3 bases are TGTGCCAGCAGTTTAGAGGGTTTAGATGGCTACACCTTC. The chain combines TRBV6-5 with TRBJ1-2; D unclear. Germline V gene data show CDR1 as MNHEY and CDR2 as SVGAGI. CDR3 length: 13 residues. Trimming shortened V by 4 bases and J by 6 bases, and 12 bases separated the two germline ends.

V gene TRBV5-4 combines with J gene TRBJ1-3; D possibly corresponds to TRBD1 (5 bases). Germline V gene data show CDR1 as SGHNT and CDR2 as YYREEE (reference sequence). V dropped 10 bases and J dropped 4 bases, with 12 bases sitting between them. The CDR3 has 12 amino acids. CDR3 sequence: CAGQGLGNTIYF. As DNA, the CDR3 is TGTGCCGGCCAGGGCCTCGGAAACACCATATATTTT.

This chain links TRBV5-1 with TRBJ2-1; TRBD2 matches at 7 bases. Germline V gene lookup returns CDR1 SGHRS and CDR2 YFSETQ. The length of the CDR3 is 15 residues. After removal of 4 bases from V and 0 bases from J, the junction contained 4 bases not matched to a gene. The CDR3: CASSILAASYNEQFF. For the CDR3, the DNA is TGCGCCAGCAGCATCCTAGCGGCCTCCTACAATGAGCAGTTCTTC.

This chain joins TRBV21-1 and TRBJ2-2; the listed D gene, TRBD2, was not tested against the DNA. TRBV21-1 is described as a pseudogene. CDR3 length equals 14 residues. In DNA form, the CDR3 reads TGTGCCAGCAGCAAACGGATCCGGGAGTGGGAGCTGTTTTTT. Residues: CASSKRIREWELFF.